One sample yielded the 19 T cell receptor beta chains listed below, sequenced in a study of cytomegalovirus exposure and HLA in healthy donors. 60 Vbeta and 13 Jbeta primers were used in PCR. Data came from immunoSEQ multiplex PCR; TCRdb stores just in-frame clones and leaves some out. The sample has about 150,000 clones, 70% to 90% seen once. Material for sequencing was PBMCs. These TCRs come from a man aged 25 to 40 in good health and CMV-seropositive.

The chain uses TRBV27 and TRBJ2-1; 8 bases match TRBD1. Germline V gene data show CDR1 as MNHEY and CDR2 as SMNVEV (reference sequence). CDR3 length: 17 amino acids. The ends lost 4 bases at V and 2 bases at J; junction bases unmatched: 10. The CDR3 sequence: CASSWARRTGTYNEQFF. CDR3 in DNA: TGTGCCAGCAGTTGGGCTAGGAGGACAGGGACCTACAATGAGCAGTTCTTC.

This chain links TRBV19 with TRBJ2-1, with D tentatively TRBD2 (6 bases). Per germline, CDR1 LNHDA and CDR2 SQIVND (reference sequence). V was clipped by 3 bases and J by 0 bases, with 12 bases between them. CDR3 size: 16 residues. DNA for the CDR3: TGTGCCAGTAGTATCGGGGGTGAGAGCTCCTACAATGAGCAGTTCTTC. As protein: CASSIGGESSYNEQFF.

The chain couples TRBV28 to TRBJ2-5; no reliable D call. The germline V gene encodes CDR1 MDHEN and CDR2 SYDVKM. V dropped 5 bases and J dropped 0 bases, with 16 bases sitting between them. The CDR3 contains 16 residues. The CDR3 DNA sequence: TGTGCCAGCAGTCGATCGGGTATACGGGACCAAGAGACCCAGTACTTC. It translates to CASSRSGIRDQETQYF.

The chain links TRBV6-6 to TRBJ2-5, with TRBD2 matching 9 bases. Trimming removed 6 bases from V and 5 bases from J; junction bases left unmatched: 4. Germline V lookup: CDR1 MNHNY, CDR2 SVGAGI (reference sequence). The CDR3 runs to 13 residues. CDR3 bases: TGTGCCAGCAGCCGCGGGAGGGAGGAGACCCAGTACTTC. This gives the protein CASSRGREETQYF.

This chain joins TRBV7-2 and TRBJ2-5; unclear D gene. CDR1 SGHTA and CDR2 FQGNSA come from the germline V gene. V gave up 8 bases and J gave up 5 bases, with 15 bases separating them. CDR3 size: 13 residues. In DNA, the CDR3 is TGTGCCAGCCAACGGTTGCTTGTGGAGACCCAGTACTTC. It encodes CASQRLLVETQYF.

The chain carries TRBV19 and TRBJ1-3; TRBD1 aligns across 8 bases. The CDR3 loop spans 13 amino acids. CDR1 LNHDA and CDR2 SQIVND come from the germline V gene (reference sequence). V shed 7 bases and J 5 bases; nucleotides not matched to a gene: 4. CDR3 coding DNA: TGTGCCAGTATGAGACAGGGGAGAAACACCATATATTTT. This encodes CASMRQGRNTIYF. Drawing the rest from reference TRBV19 and TRBJ1-3, the complete variable domain is DGGITQSPKYLFRKEGQNVTLSCEQNLNHDAMYWYRQDPGQGLRLIYYSQIVNDFQKGDIAEGYSVSREKKESFPLTVTSAQKNPTAFYLCASMRQGRNTIYFGEGSWLTVV.

This clone was seen once. The chain joins TRBV5-4 to TRBJ1-2; 9 bases align to TRBD1. The germline gives CDR1 SGHNT, CDR2 YYREEE (reference sequence). This CDR3 has 14 amino acids. V lost 4 bases to trimming and J lost 4 bases; unmatched junction nucleotides: 5. CDR3 sequence: CASSGDRAGYGYTF. CDR3 nucleotide sequence: TGTGCCAGCAGCGGGGACAGGGCTGGCTATGGCTACACCTTC.

The chain employs TRBV5-4 and TRBJ2-3; 7 bases align to TRBD1. Trimming cost V 0 bases and J 4 bases; bases outside gene matches: 5. The CDR3 covers 15 residues. Germline assignment: CDR1 SGHNT and CDR2 YYREEE (reference sequence). CDR3 in DNA: TGTGCCAGCAGCTTGGACAGGGGATCGCCAGATACGCAGTATTTT. As protein: CASSLDRGSPDTQYF. The full variable domain, with the rest looked up from reference TRBV5-4 and TRBJ2-3, is ETGVTQSPTHLIKTRGQQVTLRCSSQSGHNTVSWYQQALGQGPQFIFQYYREEENGRGNFPPRFSGLQFPNYSSELNVNALELDDSALYLCASSLDRGSPDTQYFGPGTRLTVL.

CDR3 amino acids: CASSLNADTDTQYF. DNA of the CDR3: TGTGCCAGCAGTTTAAATGCAGACACAGATACGCAGTATTTT. The chain links TRBV27 to TRBJ2-3; no definite D call. V lost 2 bases, J lost 2 bases, and 8 bases lay in between. The V gene's germline CDR1 is MNHEY and CDR2 SMNVEV (reference sequence). CDR3 size: 14 residues.

As for this clone: One end of the junction does not line up with germline, which may come from a read error. The chain employs TRBV4-1 and TRBJ2-7, with TRBD1 matching 11 bases. CDR3 size: 17 residues. The germline V gene has CDR1 MGHRA and CDR2 YSYEKL. The CDR3 here is CASSQEQGQGAERGLFF. CDR3 DNA: TGCGCCAGCAGCCAAGAGCAAGGACAGGGGGCCGAGCGGGGCCTTTTCTTC.

J is TRBJ2-2 and V is TRBV5-1; maybe TRBD2 (6 bases). V was pared by 0 bases and J by 1 base, with 10 bases between. The CDR3 has 16 residues. Germline V CDR1 and CDR2: SGHRS, YFSETQ. CDR3 in amino acids: CASSLDKRVNTGELFF. The CDR3 DNA sequence: TGCGCCAGCAGCTTGGACAAGCGGGTGAACACCGGGGAGCTGTTTTTT. Drawing the rest from reference TRBV5-1 and TRBJ2-2, the complete variable domain is KAGVTQTPRYLIKTRGQQVTLSCSPISGHRSVSWYQQTPGQGLQFLFEYFSETQRNKGNFPGRFSGRQFSNSRSEMNVSTLELGDSALYLCASSLDKRVNTGELFFGEGSRLTVL.

This clone has more than one count but fewer than ten. This chain joins TRBV5-4 and TRBJ1-5; the D gene is possibly TRBD1 (6 bases). The CDR3 is made up of 15 amino acids. The V end was cut by 4 bases, the J end by 5 bases, with 16 bases between. The germline V gene has CDR1 SGHNT and CDR2 YYREEE (reference sequence). CDR3: CASSLLSGGHQPQHF. CDR3 nucleotides: TGTGCCAGCAGCCTATTATCGGGGGGCCATCAGCCCCAGCATTTT.

V gene TRBV6-8 combines with J gene TRBJ1-5; D is unclear. The CDR3 has 12 amino acids. Trimming shortened V by 10 bases and J by 9 bases, and 16 bases separated the two germline ends. The germline V gene has CDR1 MNHGY and CDR2 SAAAGT. The CDR3 DNA reads as TGTGCCACCCCGCAGGTGGTCGCGCCCCAGCATTTT. Protein sequence: CATPQVVAPQHF.

The chain has TRBV25-1 and TRBJ2-3; D ambiguous. Germline values: CDR1 MGHDK, CDR2 SYGVNS. CDR3 length: 13 amino acids. Trimming pared 6 bases from V and 0 bases from J, leaving 7 bases between. CDR3 nucleotides: TGTGCCAGCAGAGCACAGAGCACAGATACGCAGTATTTT. This gives the protein CASRAQSTDTQYF.

The chain carries TRBV11-2 and TRBJ2-6; tentatively, D is TRBD2 (6 bases). V was shortened by 5 bases and J by 1 base, with 9 bases between the two germline ends. CDR1 SGHAT and CDR2 FQNNGV come from the germline V gene. The CDR3 has 15 residues. CDR3 sequence: CASSPGGSGANVLTF. The DNA of the CDR3 is TGTGCCAGCAGCCCCGGGGGTTCTGGGGCCAACGTCCTGACTTTC.

This chain joins TRBV5-1 and TRBJ1-3; 10 bases align to TRBD1. The CDR3 runs to 15 residues. Germline assignment: CDR1 SGHRS and CDR2 YFSETQ. Trimming removed 4 bases from V and 1 base from J; junction bases left unmatched: 2. CDR3 in amino acids: CASSRQGASGNTIYF. The CDR3, as DNA: TGCGCCAGCAGCAGACAGGGGGCATCTGGAAACACCATATATTTT. Full variable domain (outside the CDR3, taken from reference TRBV5-1 and TRBJ1-3): KAGVTQTPRYLIKTRGQQVTLSCSPISGHRSVSWYQQTPGQGLQFLFEYFSETQRNKGNFPGRFSGRQFSNSRSEMNVSTLELGDSALYLCASSRQGASGNTIYFGEGSWLTVV.

The table lists this clone with a few counts. The rearrangement joins TRBV4-1 to TRBJ2-3; D unclear. Trimming took off 0 bases at V and 8 bases at J, with 15 bases between the two ends. The CDR3 runs to 15 residues. Germline assignment: CDR1 MGHRA and CDR2 YSYEKL. CDR3 coding DNA: TGCGCCAGCAGCCAAGACTACCTGAACCGTGGTACGCAGTATTTT. Translation gives CASSQDYLNRGTQYF.

This CDR3 reads CATMTSGGDNEQFF. CDR3 in DNA: TGTGCCACCATGACTAGCGGGGGTGACAATGAGCAGTTCTTC. The chain uses TRBV10-3 and TRBJ2-1; 12 nucleotides align to TRBD2. The CDR3 is 14 residues long. The V gene end was trimmed by 10 bases and the J gene end by 5 bases; junction bases not matched to a gene: 6. Per the germline V gene, CDR1 is ENHRY and CDR2 is SYGVKD.

On this clone: A junction end diverges from the germline sequence, so it may reflect a read error. In DNA form, the CDR3 reads TGCGCCAGCAGCTACAGAGCTAAAGAAAAACTGTTTTTT. Protein: CASSYRAKEKLFF. The rearrangement uses TRBV5-1 and TRBJ1-4; no clear D gene. The V gene's germline CDR1 is SGHRS and CDR2 YFSETQ. CDR3 size: 13 residues. Drawing the rest from reference TRBV5-1 and TRBJ1-4, the complete variable domain is KAGVTQTPRYLIKTRGQQVTLSCSPISGHRSVSWYQQTPGQGLQFLFEYFSETQRNKGNFPGRFSGRQFSNSRSEMNVSTLELGDSALYLCASSYRAKEKLFFGSGTQLSVL.